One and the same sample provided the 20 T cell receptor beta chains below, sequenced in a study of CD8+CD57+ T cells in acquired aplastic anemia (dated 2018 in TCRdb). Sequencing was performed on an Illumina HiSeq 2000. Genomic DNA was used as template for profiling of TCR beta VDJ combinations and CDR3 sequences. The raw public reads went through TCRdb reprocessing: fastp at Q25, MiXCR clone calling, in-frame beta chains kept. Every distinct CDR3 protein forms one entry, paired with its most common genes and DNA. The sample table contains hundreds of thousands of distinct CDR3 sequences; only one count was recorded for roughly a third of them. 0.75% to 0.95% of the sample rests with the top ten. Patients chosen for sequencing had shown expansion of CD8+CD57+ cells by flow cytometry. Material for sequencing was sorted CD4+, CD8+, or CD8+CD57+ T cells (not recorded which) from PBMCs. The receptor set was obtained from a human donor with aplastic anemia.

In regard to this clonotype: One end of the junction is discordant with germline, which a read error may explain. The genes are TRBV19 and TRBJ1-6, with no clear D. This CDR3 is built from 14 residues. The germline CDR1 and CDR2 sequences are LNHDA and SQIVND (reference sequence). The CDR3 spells CASSTRTDNSPLHF. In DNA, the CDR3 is TGCGCCAGTAGTACCCGGACGGATAATTCACCCCTCCACTTT.

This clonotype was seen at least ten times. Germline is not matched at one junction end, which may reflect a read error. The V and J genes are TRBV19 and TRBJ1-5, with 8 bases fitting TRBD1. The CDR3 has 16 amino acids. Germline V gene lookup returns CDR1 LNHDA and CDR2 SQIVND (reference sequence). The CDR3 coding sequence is TGTGCCAGTAGCATAGGACAGGGTGGTAGCAATCAGCCCCAGCATTTT. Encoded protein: CASSIGQGGSNQPQHF.

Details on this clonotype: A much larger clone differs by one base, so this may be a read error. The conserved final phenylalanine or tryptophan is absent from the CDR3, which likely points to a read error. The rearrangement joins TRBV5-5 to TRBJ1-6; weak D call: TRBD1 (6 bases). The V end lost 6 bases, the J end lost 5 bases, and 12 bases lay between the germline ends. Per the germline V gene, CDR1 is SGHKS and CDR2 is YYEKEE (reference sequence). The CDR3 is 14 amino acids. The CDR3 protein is CASKRQENNSPLHL. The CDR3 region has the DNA TGTGCCAGCAAGCGACAGGAAAATAATTCACCCCTCCACCTT.

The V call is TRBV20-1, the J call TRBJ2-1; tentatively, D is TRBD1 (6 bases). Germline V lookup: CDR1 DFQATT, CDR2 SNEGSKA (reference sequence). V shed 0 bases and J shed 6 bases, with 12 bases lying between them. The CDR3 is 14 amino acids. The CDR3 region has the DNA TGCAGTGCTAGAGATTCGGCCAGGGGCAATGAGCAGTTCTTC. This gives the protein CSARDSARGNEQFF.

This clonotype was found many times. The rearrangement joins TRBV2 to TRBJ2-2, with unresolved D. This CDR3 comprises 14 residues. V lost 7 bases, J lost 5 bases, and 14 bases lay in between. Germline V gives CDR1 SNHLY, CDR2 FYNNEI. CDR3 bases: TGTGCCAGCAAGTACACAGAAGGGACCGGGGAGCTGTTTTTT. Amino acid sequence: CASKYTEGTGELFF.

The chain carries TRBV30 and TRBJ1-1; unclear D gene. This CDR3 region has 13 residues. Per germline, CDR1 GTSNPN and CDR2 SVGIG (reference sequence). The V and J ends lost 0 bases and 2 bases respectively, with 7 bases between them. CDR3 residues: CAWSVLDNTEAFF. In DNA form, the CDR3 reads TGTGCCTGGAGTGTACTGGATAACACTGAAGCTTTCTTT.

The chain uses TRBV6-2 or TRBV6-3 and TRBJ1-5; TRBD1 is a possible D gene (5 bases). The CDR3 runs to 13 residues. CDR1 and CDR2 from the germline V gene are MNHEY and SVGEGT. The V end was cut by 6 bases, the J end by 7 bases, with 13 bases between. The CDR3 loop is CASSPRQIQPQHF. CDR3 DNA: TGTGCCAGCAGCCCAAGACAGATCCAGCCCCAGCATTTT.

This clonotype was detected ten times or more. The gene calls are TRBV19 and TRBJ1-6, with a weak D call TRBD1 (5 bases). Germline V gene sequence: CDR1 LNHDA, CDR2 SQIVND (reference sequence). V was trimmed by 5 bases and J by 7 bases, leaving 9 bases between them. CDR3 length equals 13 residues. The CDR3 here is CASSRRGNSPLHF. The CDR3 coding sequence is TGTGCCAGTAGTCGTCGGGGGAATTCACCCCTCCACTTT.

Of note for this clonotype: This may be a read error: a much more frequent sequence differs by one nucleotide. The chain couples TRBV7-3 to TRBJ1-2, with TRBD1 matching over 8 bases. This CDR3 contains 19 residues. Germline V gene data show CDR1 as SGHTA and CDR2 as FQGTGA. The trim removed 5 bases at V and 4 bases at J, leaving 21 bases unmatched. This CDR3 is CASSQDRRDRTGRRYGYTF. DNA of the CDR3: TGTGCCAGCAGCCAAGATCGGCGGGACAGGACAGGGCGGCGCTATGGCTACACCTTC.

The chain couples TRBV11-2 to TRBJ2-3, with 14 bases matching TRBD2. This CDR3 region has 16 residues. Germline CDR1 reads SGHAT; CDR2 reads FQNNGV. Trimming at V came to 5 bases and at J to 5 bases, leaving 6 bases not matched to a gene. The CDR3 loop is CASSETSGRGRDTQYF. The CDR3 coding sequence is TGTGCCAGCAGCGAGACTAGCGGGAGGGGTCGAGATACGCAGTATTTT.

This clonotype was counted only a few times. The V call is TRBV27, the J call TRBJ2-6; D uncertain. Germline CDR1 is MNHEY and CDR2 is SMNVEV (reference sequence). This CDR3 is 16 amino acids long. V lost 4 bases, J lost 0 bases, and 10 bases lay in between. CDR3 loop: CASSSPPRSGANVLTF. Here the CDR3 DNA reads TGTGCCAGCAGTTCCCCCCCTCGCTCTGGGGCCAACGTCCTGACTTTC.

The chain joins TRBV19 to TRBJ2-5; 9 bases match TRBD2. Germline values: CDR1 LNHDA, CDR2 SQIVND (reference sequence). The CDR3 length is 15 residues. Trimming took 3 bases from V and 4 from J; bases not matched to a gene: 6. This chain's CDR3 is CASSIGLAGIETQYF. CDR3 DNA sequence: TGTGCCAGTAGTATTGGGCTAGCGGGAATAGAGACCCAGTACTTC.

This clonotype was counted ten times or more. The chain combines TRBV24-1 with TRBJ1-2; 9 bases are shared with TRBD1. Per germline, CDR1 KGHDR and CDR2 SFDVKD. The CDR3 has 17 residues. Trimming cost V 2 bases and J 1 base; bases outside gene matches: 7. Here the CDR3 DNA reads TGTGCCACCAGTGATTCTACAGGGGGCAAGGGTAACTATGGCTACACCTTC. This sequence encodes CATSDSTGGKGNYGYTF.

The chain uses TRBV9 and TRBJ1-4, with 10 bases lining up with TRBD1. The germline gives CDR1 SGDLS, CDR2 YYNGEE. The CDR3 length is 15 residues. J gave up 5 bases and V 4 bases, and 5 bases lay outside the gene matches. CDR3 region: CASSPDRGRNEKLFF. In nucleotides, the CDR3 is TGTGCCAGCAGCCCAGACAGGGGGCGAAATGAAAAACTGTTTTTT.

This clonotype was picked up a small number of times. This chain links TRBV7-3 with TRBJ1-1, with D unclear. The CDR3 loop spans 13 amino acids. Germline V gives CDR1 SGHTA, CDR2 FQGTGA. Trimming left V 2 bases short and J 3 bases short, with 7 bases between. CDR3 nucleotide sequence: TGTGCCAGCAGCTTATTATTAGACACTGAAGCTTTCTTT. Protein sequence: CASSLLLDTEAFF.

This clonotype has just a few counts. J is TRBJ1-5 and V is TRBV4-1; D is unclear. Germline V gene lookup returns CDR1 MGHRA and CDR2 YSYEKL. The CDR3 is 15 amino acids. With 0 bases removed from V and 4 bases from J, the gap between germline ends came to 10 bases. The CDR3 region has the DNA TGCGCCAGCAGCCAAGATGGGCACCCGAATCAGCCCCAGCATTTT. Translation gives CASSQDGHPNQPQHF.

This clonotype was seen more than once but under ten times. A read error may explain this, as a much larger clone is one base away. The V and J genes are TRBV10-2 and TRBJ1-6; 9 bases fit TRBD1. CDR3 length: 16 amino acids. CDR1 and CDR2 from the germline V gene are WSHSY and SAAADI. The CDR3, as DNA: TGCGCCAGCAGTGGGGCACAGGGGGCGCCTAATCCACCCCTCCACTTT. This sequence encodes CASSGAQGAPNPPLHF.

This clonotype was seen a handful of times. The CDR3 reads CASSLLTLLGETQYF. The DNA of the CDR3 is TGTGCCAGCAGCTTGCTTACACTCCTGGGGGAGACCCAGTACTTC. J is TRBJ2-5 and V is TRBV5-6; D unclear. CDR3 length: 15 residues. Germline assignment: CDR1 SGHDT and CDR2 YYEEEE. V was clipped by 1 base and J by 5 bases, with 15 bases between them. The full variable domain, with the rest looked up from reference TRBV5-6 and TRBJ2-5, is DAGVTQSPTHLIKTRGQQVTLRCSPKSGHDTVSWYQQALGQGPQFIFQYYEEEERQRGNFPDRFSGHQFPNYSSELNVNALLLGDSALYLCASSLLTLLGETQYFGPGTRLLVL.

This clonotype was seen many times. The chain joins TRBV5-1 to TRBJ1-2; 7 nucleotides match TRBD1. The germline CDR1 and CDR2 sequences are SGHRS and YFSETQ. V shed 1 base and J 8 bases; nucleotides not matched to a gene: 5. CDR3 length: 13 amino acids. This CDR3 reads CASSLNRGEGYTF. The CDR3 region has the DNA TGCGCCAGCAGCTTGAACAGGGGCGAAGGCTACACCTTC.

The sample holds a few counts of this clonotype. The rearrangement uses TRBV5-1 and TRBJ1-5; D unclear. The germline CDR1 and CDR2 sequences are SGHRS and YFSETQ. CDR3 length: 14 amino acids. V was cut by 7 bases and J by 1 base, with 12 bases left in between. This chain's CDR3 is CASRPGESNQPQHF. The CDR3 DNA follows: TGCGCCAGCCGCCCCGGGGAAAGCAATCAGCCCCAGCATTTT.